What follows are 8 T cell receptor beta chains derived from one specimen sequenced in a study of cytomegalovirus exposure and HLA in healthy donors. PCR employed 60 Vbeta and 13 Jbeta primers. The repertoire was sequenced with immunoSEQ multiplex PCR; TCRdb's copy has only in-frame clones and lacks some. The table shows tens of thousands of clones, with roughly 80% occurring only once. The sample taken for sequencing was PBMCs. These receptors came from a man aged 50 to 59 in good health and CMV-seronegative.

As regards this clone: Other DNA sequences of this sample code for an identical CDR3. The J gene is TRBJ1-4, the V gene TRBV28, with unresolved D. The V end was cut by 6 bases, the J end by 0 bases, with 8 bases between. CDR3 size: 14 residues. Germline lookup yields CDR1 MDHEN and CDR2 SYDVKM. The CDR3, as DNA: TGTGCCAGCAGGTCCGGGGCAACTAATGAAAAACTGTTTTTT. Protein product: CASRSGATNEKLFF.

V and J are TRBV19 and TRBJ1-1; 9 positions agree with TRBD1. Germline CDR1 is LNHDA and CDR2 is SQIVND (reference sequence). The CDR3 runs to 13 residues. Unmatched junction bases numbered 10, after V lost 4 bases and J lost 13 bases. In DNA, the CDR3 is TGTGCCAGTAGTACCCGGGACAGGGAAAAAGGTTTCTTT. Translation: CASSTRDREKGFF.

The gene calls are TRBV9 and TRBJ2-1, with a tentative D call TRBD2 (6 bases). The CDR3 spans 14 residues. Germline assignment: CDR1 SGDLS and CDR2 YYNGEE. V was pared by 3 bases and J by 7 bases, with 14 bases between. The CDR3 loop is CASSAGTPGNEQFF. The CDR3 region has the DNA TGTGCCAGCAGCGCCGGGACTCCAGGGAATGAGCAGTTCTTC. Based on the CDR3 plus reference TRBV9 and TRBJ2-1, the full variable domain is DSGVTQTPKHLITATGQRVTLRCSPRSGDLSVYWYQQSLDQGLQFLIQYYNGEERAKGNILERFSAQQFPDLHSELNLSSLELGDSALYFCASSAGTPGNEQFFGPGTRLTVL.

The rearrangement joins TRBV4-2 to TRBJ1-1; a weak D match, TRBD1 (5 bases). Trimming removed 1 base from V and 3 bases from J, with 21 bases in between. The germline CDR1 and CDR2 sequences are LGHNA and YNFKEQ. The CDR3 sequence is 18 residues long. The CDR3 region has the DNA TGTGCCAGCAGCCAAGGGGAGGGGACCGAGGTGTTGGACACTGAAGCTTTCTTT. Amino acid sequence: CASSQGEGTEVLDTEAFF.

The chain couples TRBV6-5 to TRBJ1-5, with no clear D. The V gene lost 2 bases and the J gene lost 0 bases, with 8 bases spanning the gap. There are 15 residues in the CDR3. Germline V lookup: CDR1 MNHEY, CDR2 SVGAGI. The CDR3 region is CASSYGQTSNQPQHF. DNA of the CDR3: TGTGCCAGCAGTTACGGGCAGACTAGCAATCAGCCCCAGCATTTT.

The CDR3 sequence is CSAVGGTNYGYTF. The CDR3, as DNA: TGCAGCGCTGTAGGGGGCACTAACTATGGCTACACCTTC. The chain uses TRBV29-1 and TRBJ1-2, with 7 bases identical to TRBD1. Looked up from germline, CDR1 is SQVTM and CDR2 is ANQGSEA. Trimming at V came to 7 bases and at J to 0 bases, leaving 5 bases not matched to a gene. The CDR3 is 13 amino acids.

Note on this clone: Germline is not matched at one junction end, which may reflect a read error. The chain couples TRBV7-9 to TRBJ2-1, with 9 bases fitting TRBD2. The CDR3 covers 18 residues. Germline CDR1 and CDR2: SEHNR and FQNEAQ (reference sequence). The CDR3 here is CSSSLSLAGGPVGNEQFF. The CDR3 bases are TGTTCCAGCAGCTTGTCTCTGGCGGGGGGGCCGGTCGGCAATGAGCAGTTCTTC.

This clone has a single count. V is TRBV28 and J is TRBJ1-1; D uncertain. Germline CDR1 and CDR2: MDHEN and SYDVKM. The CDR3 loop spans 12 amino acids. Trimming pared 5 bases from V and 2 bases from J, leaving 6 bases between. The DNA of the CDR3 is TGTGCCAGCAGTCTACTAAACACTGAAGCTTTCTTT. Protein product: CASSLLNTEAFF.